This T cell receptor beta chain emerged from a study of blood T cell repertoires in COVID-19. On the study more broadly: The United States, Italy and Spain provided the acute and convalescent COVID-19 samples. Sources were T cells, B-cell-depleted T cells, or PBMCs; the material itself was cDNA or gDNA.

In the study's own analysis: Reference gene primer amplification gave nucleated cell count estimates. Assay used: immunoSEQ multiplex PCR; TCRdb lists only in-frame clones, some missing. The V and J calls and the clone size are those of that table, but D and trimming were determined from the DNA. This repertoire shows approximately 240,000 clones, approximately 79% found once; its top ten account for about 4%. This clone was observed a handful of times. The V gene end was trimmed by 6 bases and the J gene end by 6 bases; junction bases not matched to a gene: 9. This CDR3 region has 14 residues. Per germline, CDR1 MDHEN and CDR2 SYDVKM.

The TCR was taken from a woman aged 40 to 50 with active or convalescent COVID-19. The chain recombines TRBV28 with TRBJ1-1; 8 positions match TRBD1. Source material: peripheral blood. The CDR3 here is CASSRGQGMAEAFF. CDR3 in DNA: TGTGCCAGCAGCCGCGGACAGGGTATGGCTGAAGCTTTCTTT.